The 12 T cell receptor beta chains below come from one sample, sequenced in a study of blood T cell repertoires in COVID-19. Using immunoSEQ multiplex PCR, the repertoire was profiled, and TCRdb retains in-frame clones only, with some absent. Of 200,000 to 300,000 clones in the sample, roughly 88% were seen once. Sample: PBMCs or T cells enriched from blood (not recorded which). Receptor source: a woman in her fifties or sixties who had recovered from COVID-19.

The J gene is TRBJ1-3, the V gene TRBV7-9; 8 bases match TRBD1. V dropped 1 base and J dropped 0; count of bases not matched to a gene: 5. CDR3 length: 17 residues. Per the germline V gene, CDR1 is SEHNR and CDR2 is FQNEAQ (reference sequence). The CDR3 coding sequence is TGTGCCAGCAGCTTAGGACAGGGGAACCCCTCTGGAAACACCATATATTTT. Amino acids: CASSLGQGNPSGNTIYF.

This chain connects TRBV4-1 to TRBJ2-2; TRBD1 matches at 10 bases. Looked up from germline, CDR1 is MGHRA and CDR2 is YSYEKL. V lost 1 base to trimming and J lost 2 bases; unmatched junction nucleotides: 4. The CDR3 length is 17 residues. The CDR3 loop is CASSQGDRGLNTGELFF. The CDR3, as DNA: TGCGCCAGCAGCCAAGGGGACAGGGGCCTTAACACCGGGGAGCTGTTTTTT.

This sequence joins TRBV5-1 and TRBJ2-1; TRBD2 is a possible D gene (5 bases). CDR1 and CDR2 from the germline V gene are SGHRS and YFSETQ. The CDR3 extends over 12 amino acids. V lost 5 bases, J lost 12 bases, and 15 bases lay in between. In DNA, the CDR3 is TGCGCCAGCAGGCTCCCTCAAGGAGGGCAGTTCTTC. Its translation is CASRLPQGGQFF.

V is TRBV27 and J is TRBJ1-2; the D gene is possibly TRBD1 (5 bases). V was trimmed by 5 bases and J by 3 bases, leaving 16 bases between them. Germline CDR1 and CDR2: MNHEY and SMNVEV (reference sequence). The CDR3 has 15 amino acids. Written as DNA, the CDR3 is TGTGCCAGCAGTGCCAGGGTTGGGGAGGACTATGGCTACACCTTC. This codes for CASSARVGEDYGYTF.

The chain has TRBV6-5 and TRBJ1-1, with 7 bases fitting TRBD1. This CDR3 is 14 amino acids long. J gave up 4 bases and V 6 bases, and 8 bases lay outside the gene matches. Germline CDR1 and CDR2: MNHEY and SVGAGI. The CDR3 region is CASRFDRVGTEAFF. DNA for the CDR3: TGTGCCAGCAGATTCGACAGGGTAGGCACTGAAGCTTTCTTT.

The chain recombines TRBV27 with TRBJ2-3, with a possible D match to TRBD1 (5 bases). This CDR3 region has 16 residues. Germline loops: CDR1 MNHEY, CDR2 SMNVEV (reference sequence). Trimming pared 8 bases from V and 1 base from J, leaving 19 bases between. CDR3 bases: TGTGCCAGCCTCCCCGCAGGGTTTCCGGGCACAGATACGCAGTATTTT. Its protein product is CASLPAGFPGTDTQYF.

The rearrangement joins TRBV5-3 to TRBJ2-5; 8 bases are a match to TRBD1. TRBV5-3 is an ORF, with its function uncertain. V shed 8 bases, J shed 2 bases, and the junction held 11 bases outside the gene matches. The CDR3 consists of 15 residues. The CDR3: CARPNGQGRQETQYF. The CDR3 nucleotides are TGTGCCAGGCCGAATGGACAGGGAAGGCAAGAGACCCAGTACTTC.

The rearrangement uses TRBV24-1 and TRBJ2-3; possible D gene TRBD1, 6 bases. The CDR3 is made up of 17 amino acids. Trimming took 3 bases from V and 5 from J, leaving 20 bases between them. Germline V gene lookup returns CDR1 KGHDR and CDR2 SFDVKD. The CDR3 region has the DNA TGTGCCACCAGTGATCCTTCCGGGACACCGGCCGGAGATACGCAGTATTTT. Amino acids: CATSDPSGTPAGDTQYF.

In its sample, this clone was seen once. V and J are TRBV7-2 and TRBJ1-2, with TRBD1 matching 8 bases. J was trimmed by 4 bases and V by 1 base; bases with no gene match: 8. The length of the CDR3 is 16 residues. CDR1 and CDR2 from the germline V gene are SGHTA and FQGNSA. CDR3 loop: CASSLVQNTGGYGYTF. CDR3 DNA: TGTGCCAGCAGCTTAGTGCAAAACACAGGGGGCTATGGCTACACCTTC.

The chain is built from TRBV29-1 and TRBJ1-4; D may be TRBD1 (5 bases). The CDR3 loop spans 14 amino acids. The V end lost 0 bases, the J end lost 6 bases, and 11 bases lay between the germline ends. The germline V gene encodes CDR1 SQVTM and CDR2 ANQGSEA. CDR3 amino acids: CSVEDSGGDEKLFF. The CDR3 region has the DNA TGCAGCGTTGAAGATTCGGGGGGAGATGAAAAACTGTTTTTT.

This sequence joins TRBV19 and TRBJ1-6; no clear D gene. CDR1 and CDR2 (germline): LNHDA, SQIVND (reference sequence). The germline V and J ends were trimmed by 4 bases and 0 bases, with 7 bases remaining between them. CDR3 length equals 15 residues. This chain's CDR3 is CASSKRDSYNSPLHF. The CDR3 region has the DNA TGTGCCAGTAGTAAACGGGACTCCTATAATTCACCCCTCCACTTT.

In nucleotides, the CDR3 is TGTGCCAGCAGCCCCCCAGGGCAAACCCCTGAAGCTTTCTTT. Protein sequence: CASSPPGQTPEAFF. The rearrangement links TRBV6-6 to TRBJ1-1, with D maybe TRBD1 (5 bases). The CDR3 is 14 residues long. Trimming took off 6 bases at V and 6 bases at J, with 17 bases between the two ends. The germline V gene encodes CDR1 MNHNY and CDR2 SVGAGI (reference sequence).